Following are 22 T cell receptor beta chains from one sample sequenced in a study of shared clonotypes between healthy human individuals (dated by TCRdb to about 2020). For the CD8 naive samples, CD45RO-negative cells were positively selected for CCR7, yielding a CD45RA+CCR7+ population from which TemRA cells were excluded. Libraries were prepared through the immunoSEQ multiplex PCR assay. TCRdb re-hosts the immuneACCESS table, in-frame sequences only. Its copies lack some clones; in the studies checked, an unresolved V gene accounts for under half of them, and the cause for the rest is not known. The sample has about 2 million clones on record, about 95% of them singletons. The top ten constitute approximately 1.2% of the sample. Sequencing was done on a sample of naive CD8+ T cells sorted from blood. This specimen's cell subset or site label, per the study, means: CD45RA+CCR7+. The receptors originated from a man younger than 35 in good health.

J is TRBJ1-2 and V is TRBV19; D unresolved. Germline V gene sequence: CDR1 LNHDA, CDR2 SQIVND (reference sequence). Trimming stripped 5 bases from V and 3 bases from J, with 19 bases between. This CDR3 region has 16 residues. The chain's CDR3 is CASSPVVLGWDYGYTF. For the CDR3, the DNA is TGTGCCAGTAGTCCCGTTGTCCTAGGTTGGGACTATGGCTACACCTTC.

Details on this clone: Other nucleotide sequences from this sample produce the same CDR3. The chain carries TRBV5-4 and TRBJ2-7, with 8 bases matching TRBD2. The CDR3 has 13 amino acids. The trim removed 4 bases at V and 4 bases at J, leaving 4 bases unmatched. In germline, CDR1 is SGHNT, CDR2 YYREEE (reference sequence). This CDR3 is CASSPGLAYEQYF. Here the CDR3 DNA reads TGTGCCAGCAGCCCCGGACTAGCTTACGAGCAGTACTTC.

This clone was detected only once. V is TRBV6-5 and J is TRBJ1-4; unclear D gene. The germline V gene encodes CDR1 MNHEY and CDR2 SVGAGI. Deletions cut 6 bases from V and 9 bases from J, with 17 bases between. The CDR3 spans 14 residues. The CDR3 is CASRSKTGIQKLFF. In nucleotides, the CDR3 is TGTGCCAGCAGGTCAAAGACCGGGATCCAAAAACTGTTTTTT.

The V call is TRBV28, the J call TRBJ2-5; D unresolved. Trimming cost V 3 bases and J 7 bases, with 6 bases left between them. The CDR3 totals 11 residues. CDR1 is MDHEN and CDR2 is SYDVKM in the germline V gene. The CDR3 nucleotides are TGTGCCAGCAGTTTTTCCGGGACCCAGTACTTC. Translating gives CASSFSGTQYF.

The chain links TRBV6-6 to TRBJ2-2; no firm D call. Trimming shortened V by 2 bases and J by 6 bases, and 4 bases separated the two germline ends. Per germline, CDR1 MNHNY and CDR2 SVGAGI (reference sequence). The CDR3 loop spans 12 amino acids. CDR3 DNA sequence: TGTGCCAGCAGTTACCAACCCGGGGAGCTGTTTTTT. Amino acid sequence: CASSYQPGELFF.

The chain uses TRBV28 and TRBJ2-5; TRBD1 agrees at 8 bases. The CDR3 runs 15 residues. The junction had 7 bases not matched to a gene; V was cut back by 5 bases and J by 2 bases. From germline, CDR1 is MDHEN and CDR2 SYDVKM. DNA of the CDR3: TGTGCCAGCAGTACTGGACAGGGCTTACAAGAGACCCAGTACTTC. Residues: CASSTGQGLQETQYF.

CDR3 in amino acids: CASRPRDFGLDEQYF. The CDR3 bases are TGTGCCAGCAGACCGAGGGACTTTGGCCTTGACGAGCAGTACTTC. The chain joins TRBV28 to TRBJ2-7; a possible D gene is TRBD2 (6 bases). The V gene's germline CDR1 is MDHEN and CDR2 SYDVKM. The CDR3 is 15 residues long. Between the trimmed V and J ends, which lost 6 bases and 5 bases, there was a span of 20 bases.

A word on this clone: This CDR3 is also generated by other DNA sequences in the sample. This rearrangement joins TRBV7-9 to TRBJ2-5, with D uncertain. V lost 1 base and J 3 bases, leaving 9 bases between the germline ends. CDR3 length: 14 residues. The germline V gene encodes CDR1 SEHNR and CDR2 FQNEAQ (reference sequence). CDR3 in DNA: TGTGCCAGCAGCTTAGTGGACCGTGAAGAGACCCAGTACTTC. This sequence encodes CASSLVDREETQYF. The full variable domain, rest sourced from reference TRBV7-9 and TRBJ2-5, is DTGVSQNPRHKITKRGQNVTFRCDPISEHNRLYWYRQTLGQGPEFLTYFQNEAQLEKSRLLSDRFSAERPKGSFSTLEIQRTEQGDSAMYLCASSLVDREETQYFGPGTRLLVL.

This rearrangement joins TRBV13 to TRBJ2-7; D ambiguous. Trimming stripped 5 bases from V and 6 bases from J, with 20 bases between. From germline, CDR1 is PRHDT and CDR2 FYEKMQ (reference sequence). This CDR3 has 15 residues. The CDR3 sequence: CASSQSGQAPGEQYF. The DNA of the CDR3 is TGTGCCAGCAGCCAATCGGGCCAGGCACCGGGCGAGCAGTACTTC.

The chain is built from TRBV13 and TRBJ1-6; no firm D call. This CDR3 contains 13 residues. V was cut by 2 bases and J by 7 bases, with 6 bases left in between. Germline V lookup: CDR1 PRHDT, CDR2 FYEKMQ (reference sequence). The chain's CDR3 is CASSLSENSPLHF. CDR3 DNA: TGTGCCAGCAGCTTATCCGAGAATTCACCCCTCCACTTT. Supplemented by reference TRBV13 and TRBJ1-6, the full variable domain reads AAGVIQSPRHLIKEKRETATLKCYPIPRHDTVYWYQQGPGQDPQFLISFYEKMQSDKGSIPDRFSAQQFSDYHSELNMSSLELGDSALYFCASSLSENSPLHFGNGTRLTVT.

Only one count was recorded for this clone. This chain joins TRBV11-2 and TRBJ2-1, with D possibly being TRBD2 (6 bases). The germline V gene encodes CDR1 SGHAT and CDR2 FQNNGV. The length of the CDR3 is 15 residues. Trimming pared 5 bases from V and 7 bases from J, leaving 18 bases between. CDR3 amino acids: CASSLTGDWWNEQFF. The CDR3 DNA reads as TGTGCCAGCAGCCTCACCGGGGACTGGTGGAATGAGCAGTTCTTC.

The CDR3 sequence is CAISEWGGQIQETQYF. Here the CDR3 DNA reads TGTGCCATCAGTGAGTGGGGCGGGCAAATCCAAGAGACCCAGTACTTC. This chain links TRBV10-3 with TRBJ2-5, with D possibly called TRBD1 or TRBD2 (5 bases each). The germline CDR1 and CDR2 sequences are ENHRY and SYGVKD. This CDR3 comprises 16 residues. Trimming pared 1 base from V and 1 base from J, leaving 13 bases between.

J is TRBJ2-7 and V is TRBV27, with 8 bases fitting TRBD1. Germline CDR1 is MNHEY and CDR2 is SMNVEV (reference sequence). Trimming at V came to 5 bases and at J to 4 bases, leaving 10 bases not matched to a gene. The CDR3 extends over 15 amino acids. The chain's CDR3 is CASSPLGDRRYEQYF. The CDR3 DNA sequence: TGTGCCAGCAGTCCCCTGGGGGACAGGCGTTACGAGCAGTACTTC.

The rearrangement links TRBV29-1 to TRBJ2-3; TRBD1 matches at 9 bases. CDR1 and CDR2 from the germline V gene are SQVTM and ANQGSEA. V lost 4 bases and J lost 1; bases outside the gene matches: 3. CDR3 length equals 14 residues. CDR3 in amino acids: CSVVDRGRTDTQYF. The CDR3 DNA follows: TGCAGCGTTGTGGACAGGGGACGCACAGATACGCAGTATTTT.

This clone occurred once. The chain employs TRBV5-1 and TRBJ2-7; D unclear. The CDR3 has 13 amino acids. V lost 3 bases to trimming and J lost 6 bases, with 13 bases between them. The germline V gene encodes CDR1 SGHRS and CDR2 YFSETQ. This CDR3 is CASSSSGSSEQYF. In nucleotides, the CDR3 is TGCGCCAGCAGCTCCTCAGGATCTTCCGAGCAGTACTTC.

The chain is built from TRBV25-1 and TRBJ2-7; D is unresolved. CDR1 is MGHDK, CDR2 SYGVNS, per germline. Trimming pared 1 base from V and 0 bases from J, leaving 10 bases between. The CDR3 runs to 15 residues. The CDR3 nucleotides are TGTGCCAGCAGTGAATCCTCCGACCTCTCCTACGAGCAGTACTTC. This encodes CASSESSDLSYEQYF.

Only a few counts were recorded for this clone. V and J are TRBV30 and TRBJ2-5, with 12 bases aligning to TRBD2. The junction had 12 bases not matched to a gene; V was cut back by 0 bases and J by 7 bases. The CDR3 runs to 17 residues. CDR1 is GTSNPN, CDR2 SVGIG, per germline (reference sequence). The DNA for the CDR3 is TGTGCCTGGAGTGTGGGTCGGACTAGCGGGACTTTTGGGACCCAGTACTTC. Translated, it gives CAWSVGRTSGTFGTQYF.

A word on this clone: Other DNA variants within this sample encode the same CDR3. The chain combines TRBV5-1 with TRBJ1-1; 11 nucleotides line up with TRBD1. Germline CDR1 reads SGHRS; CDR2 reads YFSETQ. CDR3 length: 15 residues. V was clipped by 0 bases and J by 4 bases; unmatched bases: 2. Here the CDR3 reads CASSLAGTGGTEAFF. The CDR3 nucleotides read TGCGCCAGCAGCTTGGCCGGGACAGGGGGCACTGAAGCTTTCTTT.

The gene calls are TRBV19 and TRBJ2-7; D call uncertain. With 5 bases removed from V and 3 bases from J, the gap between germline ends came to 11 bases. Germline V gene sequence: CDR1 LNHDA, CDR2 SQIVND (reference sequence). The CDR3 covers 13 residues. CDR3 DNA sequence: TGTGCCAGTAGTTTCGGACCGAACTACGAGCAGTACTTC. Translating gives CASSFGPNYEQYF.

DNA of the CDR3: TGTGCCAGCAGTTTAATGGAGCCCCAAGAGACCCAGTACTTC. Its protein product is CASSLMEPQETQYF. This chain connects TRBV28 to TRBJ2-5; D uncertain. Germline CDR1 MDHEN, CDR2 SYDVKM. CDR3 size: 14 residues. Trimming removed 2 bases from V and 1 base from J, with 8 bases in between.

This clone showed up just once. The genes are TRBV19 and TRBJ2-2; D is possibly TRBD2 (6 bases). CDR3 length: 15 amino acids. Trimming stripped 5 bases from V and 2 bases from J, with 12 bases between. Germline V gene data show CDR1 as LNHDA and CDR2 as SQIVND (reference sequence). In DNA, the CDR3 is TGTGCCAGTAGTGGCTCGGACTACAACACCGGGGAGCTGTTTTTT. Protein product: CASSGSDYNTGELFF.

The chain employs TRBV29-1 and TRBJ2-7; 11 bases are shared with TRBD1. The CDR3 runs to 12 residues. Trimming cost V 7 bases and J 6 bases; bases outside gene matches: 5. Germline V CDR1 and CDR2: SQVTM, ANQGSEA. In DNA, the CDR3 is TGCAGCGAAGGGACAGGGGGTTCCGAGCAGTACTTC. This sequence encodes CSEGTGGSEQYF.